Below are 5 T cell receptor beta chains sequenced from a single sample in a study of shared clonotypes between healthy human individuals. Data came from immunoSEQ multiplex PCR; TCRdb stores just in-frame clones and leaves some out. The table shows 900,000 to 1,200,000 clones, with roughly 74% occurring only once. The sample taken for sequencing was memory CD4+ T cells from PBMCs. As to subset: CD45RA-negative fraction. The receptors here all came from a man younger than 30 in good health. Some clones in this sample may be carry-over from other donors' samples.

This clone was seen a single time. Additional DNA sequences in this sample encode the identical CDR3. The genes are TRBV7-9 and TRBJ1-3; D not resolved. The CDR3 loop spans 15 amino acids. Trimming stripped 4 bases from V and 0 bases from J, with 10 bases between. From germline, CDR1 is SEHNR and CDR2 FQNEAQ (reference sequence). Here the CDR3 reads CASSSSTASGNTIYF. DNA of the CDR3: TGTGCCAGCAGCTCATCGACGGCCTCTGGAAACACCATATATTTT.

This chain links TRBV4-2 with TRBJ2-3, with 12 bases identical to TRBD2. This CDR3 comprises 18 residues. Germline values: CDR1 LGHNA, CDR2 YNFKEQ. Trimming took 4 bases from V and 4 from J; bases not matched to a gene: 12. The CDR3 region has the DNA TGTGCCAGCAGCCCAGGCGCTAGCGGGAGGGGAGGGGCAGATACGCAGTATTTT. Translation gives CASSPGASGRGGADTQYF.

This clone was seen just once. CDR3 nucleotide sequence: TGTGCCAGCAGCCCCTGGGTCGGCAATGAGCAGTTCTTC. The encoded protein is CASSPWVGNEQFF. The V gene is TRBV27, the J gene TRBJ2-1; D is ambiguous. V lost 6 bases and J 6 bases, leaving 12 bases between the germline ends. Germline-derived CDR1 and CDR2 are MNHEY and SMNVEV (reference sequence). This CDR3 is built from 13 residues.

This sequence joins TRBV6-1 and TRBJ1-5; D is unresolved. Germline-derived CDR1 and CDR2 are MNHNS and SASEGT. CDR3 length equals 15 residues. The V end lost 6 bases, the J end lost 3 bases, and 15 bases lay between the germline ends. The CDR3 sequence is CASSFLGRNNQPQHF. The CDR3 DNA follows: TGTGCCAGCAGCTTCCTCGGACGGAACAATCAGCCCCAGCATTTT.

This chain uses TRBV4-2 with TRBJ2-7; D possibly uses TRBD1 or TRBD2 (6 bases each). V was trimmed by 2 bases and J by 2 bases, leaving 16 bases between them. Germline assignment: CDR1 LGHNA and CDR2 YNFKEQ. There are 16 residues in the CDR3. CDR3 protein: CASSQLFLEGAYEQYF. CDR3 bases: TGTGCCAGCAGCCAATTATTCTTGGAGGGGGCCTACGAGCAGTACTTC.